These 7 T cell receptor beta chains were all obtained from the same sample, sequenced in a study of blood T cell repertoires in COVID-19. Only in-frame clones appear in the TCRdb table, and some are missing; sequencing was by immunoSEQ multiplex PCR. The profile shows 150,000 to 200,000 clones, about 80% of them singletons. Sequenced input: PBMCs or T cells enriched from blood (not recorded which). These receptors were taken from a man in his 60s who had been exposed to COVID-19.

V and J are TRBV9 and TRBJ2-3; perhaps TRBD2 as D (6 bases). Per the germline V gene, CDR1 is SGDLS and CDR2 is YYNGEE. V was shortened by 4 bases and J by 1 base, with 16 bases between the two germline ends. The CDR3 is made up of 16 amino acids. CDR3 region: CASSRWGVAGTDTQYF. The CDR3 region has the DNA TGTGCCAGCAGCCGATGGGGGGTAGCGGGCACAGATACGCAGTATTTT. The variable domain in full, completed from reference TRBV9 and TRBJ2-3, reads DSGVTQTPKHLITATGQRVTLRCSPRSGDLSVYWYQQSLDQGLQFLIQYYNGEERAKGNILERFSAQQFPDLHSELNLSSLELGDSALYFCASSRWGVAGTDTQYFGPGTRLTVL.

CDR3 in amino acids: CAWSVPEGMNTEAFF. Here the CDR3 DNA reads TGTGCCTGGAGTGTACCCGAGGGCATGAACACTGAAGCTTTCTTT. V and J are TRBV30 and TRBJ1-1; no definite D call. The CDR3 has 15 residues. CDR1 and CDR2 from the germline V gene are GTSNPN and SVGIG (reference sequence). The V end was cut by 0 bases, the J end by 0 bases, with 11 bases between. The full variable domain, rest sourced from reference TRBV30 and TRBJ1-1, is SQTIHQWPATLVQPVGSPLSLECTVEGTSNPNLYWYRQAAGRGLQLLFYSVGIGQISSEVPQNLSASRPQDRQFILSSKKLLLSDSGFYLCAWSVPEGMNTEAFFGQGTRLTVV.

The J gene is TRBJ2-7, the V gene TRBV19, with a tentative D call TRBD1 (6 bases). The ends were cut back, 4 bases at V and 1 base at J, with 11 bases in the middle. CDR1 is LNHDA and CDR2 is SQIVND in the germline V gene (reference sequence). The CDR3 runs to 14 residues. The CDR3 DNA sequence: TGTGCCAGTAGTACGATCAGGGGTTCCTACGAGCAGTACTTC. This codes for CASSTIRGSYEQYF.

The chain recombines TRBV10-3 with TRBJ2-1, with 8 bases lining up with TRBD2. The CDR3 spans 15 residues. CDR1 is ENHRY, CDR2 SYGVKD, per germline. The CDR3 nucleotides are TGTGCTGGAGGCGGGAGGCCAAGCTCCTACAATGAGCAGTTCTTC. It translates to CAGGGRPSSYNEQFF.

V is TRBV5-1 and J is TRBJ1-1, with D possibly being TRBD1 (6 bases). Deletions cut 2 bases from V and 1 base from J, with 18 bases between. The CDR3 loop spans 17 amino acids. Germline V gene data show CDR1 as SGHRS and CDR2 as YFSETQ. CDR3 bases: TGCGCCAGCAGCTTTGGTTTAATGAGGGGGACGAACACTGAAGCTTTCTTT. This translates into CASSFGLMRGTNTEAFF.

There are a few counts of this clone. This rearrangement joins TRBV30 to TRBJ2-7, with D perhaps matching TRBD2 (5 bases). Trimming took 0 bases from V and 1 from J, leaving 7 bases between them. Germline CDR1 GTSNPN, CDR2 SVGIG (reference sequence). The CDR3 totals 13 residues. For the CDR3, the DNA is TGTGCCTGGAGTGTAGGCGGGTCCTACGAGCAGTACTTC. Its protein product is CAWSVGGSYEQYF.

The chain employs TRBV28 and TRBJ1-2; D is perhaps TRBD1 (5 bases). Germline CDR1 reads MDHEN; CDR2 reads SYDVKM. V lost 2 bases and J 8 bases, leaving 15 bases between the germline ends. The CDR3 spans 14 residues. The CDR3 nucleotides read TGTGCCAGCAGTTTAGGGAGGGACTCGAGCGGCTACACCTTC. The encoded protein is CASSLGRDSSGYTF.